The subject of this entry is one T cell receptor (beta chain). Its cognate antigen is unknown. These data belong to a study of T cell responses to AZD1222 COVID-19 vaccine. Overall study context: Pooling of second doses given at about 4 or about 12 weeks was done. Study results and limitations: There were mostly white British donors and more females than males, and clonal diversity was possibly underestimated.

The repertoire was sequenced with immunoSEQ multiplex PCR; TCRdb's copy has only in-frame clones and lacks some. The sample records 150,000 or so clones, 93% being singletons. The receptor comes from an adult in good health. Sequenced material: peripheral blood, taken on day 0 of AZD1222 vaccination.

The CDR3 nucleotides read TGTGCCAGCAGCTTGGGGAACACTAACTATGGCTACACCTTC. This translates into CASSLGNTNYGYTF. The chain recombines TRBV5-4 with TRBJ1-2; D is uncertain. The CDR3 totals 14 residues. Germline V CDR1 and CDR2: SGHNT, YYREEE (reference sequence). The V end was cut by 0 bases, the J end by 0 bases, with 6 bases between. Full variable domain (missing parts from reference TRBV5-4 and TRBJ1-2): ETGVTQSPTHLIKTRGQQVTLRCSSQSGHNTVSWYQQALGQGPQFIFQYYREEENGRGNFPPRFSGLQFPNYSSELNVNALELDDSALYLCASSLGNTNYGYTFGSGTRLTVV.